This T cell receptor beta chain was captured in a study of blood T cell repertoires in COVID-19. The V and J ends lost 2 bases and 5 bases respectively, with 17 bases between them. CDR1 and CDR2 from the germline V gene are SGHRS and YFSETQ. There are 15 residues in the CDR3. This table comes from immunoSEQ multiplex PCR, and its TCRdb copy is limited to in-frame clones, with some not included. This table has 150,000 to 200,000 clones, approximately 83% appearing once. This sequence joins TRBV5-1 and TRBJ2-7, with D possibly matching TRBD2 (5 bases). Sequencing was performed on peripheral blood. The receptor was isolated from a man between 60 and 70 years old with acute or convalescent COVID-19. The CDR3 DNA follows: TGCGCCAGCAGCTTTGGGAGATCGGTCGGGGACGAGCAGTACTTC. Its translation: CASSFGRSVGDEQYF.